One and the same sample provided the 26 T cell receptor beta chains below, sequenced in a study of T-cell reconstitution after alpha-beta-depleted transplantation in children. TCRbeta library construction was performed incorporating unique molecular identifiers. TCRdb passed the PCR reads through MiXCR, listing each CDR3 protein once. The sample lists over 150,000 distinct CDR3 sequences; approximately 6.9% were seen once. This sample comprised PBMCs, obtained before TCRalphabeta/CD19-depleted stem cell transplant. The receptors derive from a boy aged 2 to 10 with acute lymphoblastic leukemia, due to receive a stem cell transplant.

This clonotype was counted at least ten times. The CDR3 protein is CASSPSGSYPAKQYF. CDR3 DNA sequence: TGTGCCAGCAGCCCTAGCGGGAGTTACCCTGCGAAGCAGTACTTC. The chain has TRBV28 and TRBJ2-7; 10 bases align to TRBD2. This CDR3 has 15 amino acids. Germline V gives CDR1 MDHEN, CDR2 SYDVKM. V shed 6 bases and J 8 bases; nucleotides not matched to a gene: 13.

The table lists this clonotype with many counts. J is TRBJ2-3 and V is TRBV12-3 or TRBV12-4, with a possible D match to TRBD2 (7 bases). V lost 8 bases and J lost 7, with 19 bases in between. This CDR3 has 14 residues. Here the CDR3 reads CASRPAGADNTQYF. The CDR3 nucleotides are TGTGCCAGCCGACCGGCGGGGGCCGATAATACGCAGTATTTT.

Ten or more counts support this clonotype. The chain has TRBV19 and TRBJ2-2, with 12 positions matching TRBD2. V trimming: 3 bases; J trimming: 7 bases; junction bases outside the gene matches: 6. CDR3 length equals 16 residues. Germline values: CDR1 LNHDA, CDR2 SQIVND (reference sequence). DNA of the CDR3: TGTGCCAGTAGTATTGGACTAGCGGGAACCGTCGGGGAGCTGTTTTTT. Translation: CASSIGLAGTVGELFF.

In this sample, this clonotype turned up many times. This sequence joins TRBV2 and TRBJ2-6; D may be TRBD1 (6 bases). There are 16 residues in the CDR3. Per germline, CDR1 SNHLY and CDR2 FYNNEI. Trimming pared 10 bases from V and 0 bases from J, leaving 16 bases between. The CDR3 DNA sequence: TGTGCCACAGCCACAGGGCCCCGCTCTGGGGCCAACGTCCTGACTTTC. Translated: CATATGPRSGANVLTF.

This clonotype has more than one count but fewer than ten. CDR3 coding DNA: TGCGCCAGCAGTACAGAGGGGGTCGAGCAGTACTTC. It yields the protein CASSTEGVEQYF. The chain has TRBV5-1 and TRBJ2-7, with D tentatively TRBD1 (6 bases). The germline V gene encodes CDR1 SGHRS and CDR2 YFSETQ. V was cut by 5 bases and J by 6 bases, with 12 bases left in between. The CDR3 sequence is 12 residues long.

This clonotype was seen repeatedly, ten times or more. The V call is TRBV5-1, the J call TRBJ2-2, with D hard to call. V dropped 1 base and J dropped 2 bases, with 6 bases sitting between them. Germline CDR1 reads SGHRS; CDR2 reads YFSETQ. CDR3 length: 14 residues. The CDR3 coding sequence is TGCGCCAGCAGCTTGACATCAAACACCGGGGAGCTGTTTTTT. The encoded protein is CASSLTSNTGELFF. Combining the CDR3 with reference TRBV5-1 and TRBJ2-2 gives the whole variable domain KAGVTQTPRYLIKTRGQQVTLSCSPISGHRSVSWYQQTPGQGLQFLFEYFSETQRNKGNFPGRFSGRQFSNSRSEMNVSTLELGDSALYLCASSLTSNTGELFFGEGSRLTVL.

Details on this clonotype: The junction departs from the called germline gene at one end, perhaps through a read error. The chain carries TRBV12-3 or TRBV12-4 and TRBJ2-3; D call uncertain. This CDR3 has 19 amino acids. Written as DNA, the CDR3 is TGTGCCCGCAGCCCACTGGACGTAGGCCTTACCGAGGGCACAGATACGCAGTATTTT. Encoded protein: CARSPLDVGLTEGTDTQYF.

In its sample, this clonotype was seen many times. CDR3 in amino acids: CASSLVRDPNTGELFF. The CDR3 coding sequence is TGTGCCAGCAGCTTAGTTAGGGATCCGAACACCGGGGAGCTGTTTTTT. V usage is TRBV7-6 and J usage is TRBJ2-2, with D hard to call. The CDR3 has 16 residues. V shed 1 base and J shed 0 bases, with 9 bases lying between them. Germline CDR1 reads SGHVS; CDR2 reads FNYEAQ.

The table lists this clonotype with a few counts. This rearrangement joins TRBV12-3 or TRBV12-4 to TRBJ2-5; TRBD2 aligns across 9 bases. CDR3 length: 16 amino acids. Unmatched junction bases numbered 8, after V lost 3 bases and J lost 3 bases. The CDR3 DNA reads TGTGCCAGCAGTTTCAGAGCGGGAGGCGGGGAAGAGACCCAGTACTTC. Protein: CASSFRAGGGEETQYF.

This clonotype has only a few counts. The chain links TRBV12-3 or TRBV12-4 to TRBJ2-7; TRBD1 agrees at 8 bases. There are 13 residues in the CDR3. The V gene end was trimmed by 6 bases and the J gene end by 8 bases; junction bases not matched to a gene: 9. CDR3 DNA: TGTGCCAGCAGCCCCGGACAGGGTAGGCAGCAGTACTTC. This gives the protein CASSPGQGRQQYF.

Many counts were recorded for this clonotype. The rearrangement uses TRBV10-2 and TRBJ2-1; 9 bases line up with TRBD1. The ends lost 3 bases at V and 10 bases at J; junction bases unmatched: 10. The germline V gene has CDR1 WSHSY and CDR2 SAAADI. The CDR3 contains 15 residues. The CDR3 coding sequence is TGCGCCAGCAGTGATTCGGGACAGGGCCTATGGGAGCAGTTCTTC. Its translation: CASSDSGQGLWEQFF.

The chain carries TRBV4-3 and TRBJ2-2; 8 bases agree with TRBD2. The CDR3 is 19 residues long. CDR1 is LGHNA, CDR2 YSLEER, per germline. After removal of 0 bases from V and 1 base from J, the junction contained 10 bases not matched to a gene. CDR3 residues: CASSQDVLGAGVNTGELFF. The CDR3 coding sequence is TGCGCCAGCAGCCAAGACGTTTTGGGAGCGGGAGTGAACACCGGGGAGCTGTTTTTT.

This clonotype appeared many times. The genes are TRBV6-5 and TRBJ1-6; 12 nucleotides match TRBD1. Trimming removed 2 bases from V and 11 bases from J; junction bases left unmatched: 7. This CDR3 comprises 16 residues. Germline CDR1 MNHEY, CDR2 SVGAGI. The CDR3 is CASSYEGTGGSTPLHF. The CDR3 DNA follows: TGTGCCAGCAGTTACGAAGGGACAGGGGGCTCTACACCCCTCCACTTT.

There are many counts of this clonotype. V is TRBV9 and J is TRBJ2-3, with D maybe TRBD2 (5 bases). This CDR3 has 13 amino acids. From germline, CDR1 is SGDLS and CDR2 YYNGEE. The germline V and J ends were trimmed by 0 bases and 3 bases, with 5 bases remaining between them. Here the CDR3 DNA reads TGTGCCAGCAGCGTAGCGGGGACAGATACGCAGTATTTT. Protein: CASSVAGTDTQYF.

This clonotype occurred many times. The rearrangement links TRBV5-1 to TRBJ2-1; maybe TRBD2 (5 bases). Germline V gene sequence: CDR1 SGHRS, CDR2 YFSETQ. CDR3 length: 17 residues. The V end was cut by 1 base, the J end by 0 bases, with 14 bases between. The CDR3 loop reads CASSLFGGLNSYNEQFF. CDR3 DNA sequence: TGCGCCAGCAGCTTGTTTGGTGGACTGAACTCCTACAATGAGCAGTTCTTC.

In this sample, this clonotype turned up many times. The chain joins TRBV5-1 to TRBJ2-1; D is perhaps TRBD2 (6 bases). Looked up from germline, CDR1 is SGHRS and CDR2 is YFSETQ. Trimming shortened V by 4 bases and J by 2 bases, and 13 bases separated the two germline ends. The CDR3 totals 15 residues. The CDR3 here is CASSPVAAPYNEQFF. DNA of the CDR3: TGCGCCAGCAGCCCCGTAGCGGCCCCCTACAATGAGCAGTTCTTC. Full variable domain (missing parts from reference TRBV5-1 and TRBJ2-1): KAGVTQTPRYLIKTRGQQVTLSCSPISGHRSVSWYQQTPGQGLQFLFEYFSETQRNKGNFPGRFSGRQFSNSRSEMNVSTLELGDSALYLCASSPVAAPYNEQFFGPGTRLTVL.

The chain uses TRBV6-2 or TRBV6-3 and TRBJ2-7; tentative D call: TRBD1 (5 bases). This CDR3 contains 11 residues. Germline-derived CDR1 and CDR2 are MNHEY and SVGEGT. V was cut by 7 bases and J by 1 base, with 5 bases left in between. For the CDR3, the DNA is TGTGCCAGCACAGGGTCCTACGAGCAGTACTTC. Translating it yields CASTGSYEQYF.

This clonotype was recorded at least ten times. The genes are TRBV13 and TRBJ1-3; the D gene is possibly TRBD1 (5 bases). The V end lost 5 bases, the J end lost 4 bases, and 12 bases lay between the germline ends. This CDR3 is built from 14 residues. Germline lookup yields CDR1 PRHDT and CDR2 FYEKMQ (reference sequence). DNA of the CDR3: TGTGCCAGCAGCCCACGAGGGGCCGGAAACACCATATATTTT. The encoded protein is CASSPRGAGNTIYF.

This clonotype has a count of ten or more. The CDR3 loop reads CASSLKDRVLYEQYF. CDR3 DNA: TGTGCCAGCAGCTTGAAGGACAGGGTTCTATACGAGCAGTACTTC. The chain recombines TRBV5-6 with TRBJ2-7, with 8 nucleotides matching TRBD1. Unmatched junction bases numbered 7, after V lost 1 base and J lost 4 bases. Germline loops: CDR1 SGHDT, CDR2 YYEEEE. The CDR3 spans 15 residues.

This chain uses TRBV6-5 with TRBJ1-2; D is ambiguous. V was clipped by 2 bases and J by 4 bases, with 5 bases between them. Germline CDR1 MNHEY, CDR2 SVGAGI. This CDR3 region has 12 residues. For the CDR3, the DNA is TGTGCCAGCAGTTACGCGGGCTATGGCTACACCTTC. This gives the protein CASSYAGYGYTF.

This clonotype was counted ten times or more. The chain links TRBV7-3 to TRBJ2-1, with TRBD2 identical over 10 bases. V shed 5 bases, J shed 6 bases, and the junction held 7 bases outside the gene matches. The CDR3 covers 15 residues. Germline-derived CDR1 and CDR2 are SGHTA and FQGTGA. The CDR3 is CASSASSGGPNEQFF. CDR3 DNA: TGTGCCAGCAGCGCCAGTAGCGGGGGGCCCAATGAGCAGTTCTTC. The variable domain in full, completed from reference TRBV7-3 and TRBJ2-1, reads GAGVSQTPSNKVTEKGKYVELRCDPISGHTALYWYRQSLGQGPEFLIYFQGTGAADDSGLPNDRFFAVRPEGSVSTLKIQRTERGDSAVYLCASSASSGGPNEQFFGPGTRLTVL.

This clonotype was observed many times. The chain links TRBV11-2 to TRBJ2-5, with D possibly matching TRBD2 (6 bases). Trimming pared 1 base from V and 5 bases from J, leaving 14 bases between. CDR3 length equals 15 residues. Germline assignment: CDR1 SGHAT and CDR2 FQNNGV. For the CDR3, the DNA is TGTGCCAGCAGCTTAGGCGGGGTGGGCGGGGAGACCCAGTACTTC. Translated, it gives CASSLGGVGGETQYF.

This clonotype showed up many times. This sequence joins TRBV29-1 and TRBJ1-1; D gene ambiguous. There are 11 residues in the CDR3. V gave up 1 base and J gave up 7 bases, with 7 bases separating them. Looked up from germline, CDR1 is SQVTM and CDR2 is ANQGSEA. The CDR3 spells CSVEARGEAFF. DNA of the CDR3: TGCAGCGTTGAAGCTCGGGGTGAAGCTTTCTTT.

About this clonotype itself: A much more abundant neighbour one base away suggests this may be a read error. A read error is likely, as this CDR3 ends without the conserved phenylalanine or tryptophan. The rearrangement joins TRBV12-3 or TRBV12-4 to TRBJ1-5; D is possibly TRBD1 (6 bases). Between the trimmed V and J ends, which lost 3 bases and 7 bases, there was a span of 13 bases. The CDR3 runs 14 residues. The CDR3: CASSFPQGGQPQHC. DNA for the CDR3: TGTGCCAGCAGTTTCCCACAGGGTGGCCAGCCCCAGCATTGT.

The V gene is TRBV4-3, the J gene TRBJ2-5; 10 bases are a match to TRBD2. V was pared by 2 bases and J by 3 bases, with 6 bases of the junction left unmatched. The CDR3 runs 16 residues. Germline-derived CDR1 and CDR2 are LGHNA and YSLEER. CDR3: CASSQSILAGKETQYF. The CDR3 coding sequence is TGCGCCAGCAGCCAATCCATACTAGCGGGAAAAGAGACCCAGTACTTC.

This clonotype has only a few counts. This chain uses TRBV18 with TRBJ1-2, with unresolved D. Looked up from germline, CDR1 is KGHSH and CDR2 is LQKENI. This CDR3 is 11 amino acids long. V was trimmed by 5 bases and J by 4 bases, leaving 5 bases between them. The CDR3 is CASSGTYGYTF. The CDR3 region has the DNA TGTGCCAGCTCAGGCACCTATGGCTACACCTTC. Full variable domain (rest looked up from reference TRBV18 and TRBJ1-2): NAGVMQNPRHLVRRRGQEARLRCSPMKGHSHVYWYRQLPEEGLKFMVYLQKENIIDESGMPKERFSAEFPKEGPSILRIQQVVRGDSAAYFCASSGTYGYTFGSGTRLTVV.